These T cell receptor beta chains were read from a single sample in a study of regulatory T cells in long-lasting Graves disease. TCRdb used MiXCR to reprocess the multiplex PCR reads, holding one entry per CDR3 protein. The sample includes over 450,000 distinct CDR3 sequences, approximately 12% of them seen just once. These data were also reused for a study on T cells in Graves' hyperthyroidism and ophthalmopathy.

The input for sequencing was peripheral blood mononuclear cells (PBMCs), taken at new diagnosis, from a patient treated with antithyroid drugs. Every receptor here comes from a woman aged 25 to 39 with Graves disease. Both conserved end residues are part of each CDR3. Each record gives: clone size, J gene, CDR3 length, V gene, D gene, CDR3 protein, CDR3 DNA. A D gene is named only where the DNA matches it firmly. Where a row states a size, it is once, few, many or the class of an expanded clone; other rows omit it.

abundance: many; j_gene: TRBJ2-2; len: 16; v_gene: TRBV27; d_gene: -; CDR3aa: CASSFQGGVNTGELFF; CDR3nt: TGTGCCAGCAGTTTCCAAGGGGGGGTTAACACCGGGGAGCTGTTTTTT
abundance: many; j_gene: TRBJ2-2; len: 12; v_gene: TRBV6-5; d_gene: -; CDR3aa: CASSYLRGELFF; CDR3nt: TGTGCCAGCAGTTACCTAAGGGGGGAGCTGTTTTTT
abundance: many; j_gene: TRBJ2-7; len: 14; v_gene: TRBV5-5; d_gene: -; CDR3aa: CASSHPDGHYEQYF; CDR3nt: TGTGCCAGCAGTCATCCAGACGGGCACTACGAGCAGTACTTC
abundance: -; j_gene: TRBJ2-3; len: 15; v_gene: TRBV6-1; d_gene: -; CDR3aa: CASTPVYTNADTQYF; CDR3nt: TGTGCCAGCACCCCAGTATACACTAACGCCGATACGCAGTATTTT
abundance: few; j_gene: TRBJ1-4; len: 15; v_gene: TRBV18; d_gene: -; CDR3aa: CASSPNFDPNEKLFF; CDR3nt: TGTGCCAGCTCACCTAACTTCGACCCTAATGAAAAACTGTTTTTT
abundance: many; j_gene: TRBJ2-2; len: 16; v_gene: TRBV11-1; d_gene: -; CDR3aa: CASSLVGPRGTGELFF; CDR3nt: TGTGCCAGCAGCTTAGTGGGACCCCGAGGCACCGGGGAGCTGTTTTTT
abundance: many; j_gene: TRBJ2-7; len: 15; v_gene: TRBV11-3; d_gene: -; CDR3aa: CASSPTEVLLYEQYF; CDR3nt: TGTGCCAGCAGCCCGACAGAGGTCCTCCTCTACGAGCAGTACTTC
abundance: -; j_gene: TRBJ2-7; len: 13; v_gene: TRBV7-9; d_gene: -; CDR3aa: CASSLDTPGEQYF; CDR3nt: TGTGCCAGCAGCCTAGACACCCCGGGAGAGCAGTACTTC
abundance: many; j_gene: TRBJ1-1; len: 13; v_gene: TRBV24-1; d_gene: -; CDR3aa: CATRQRGNTEAFF; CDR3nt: TGTGCCACCAGACAACGCGGGAACACTGAAGCTTTCTTT
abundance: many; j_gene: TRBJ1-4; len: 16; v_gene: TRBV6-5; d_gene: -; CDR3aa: CASSYENVRAVGKLFF; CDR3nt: TGTGCCAGCAGTTATGAGAATGTGAGGGCAGTCGGGAAACTGTTTTTT
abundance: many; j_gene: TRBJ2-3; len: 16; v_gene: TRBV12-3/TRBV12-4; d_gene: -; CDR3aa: CASSSRGGVYPDTQYF; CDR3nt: TGTGCCAGTTCGAGCCGGGGAGGCGTATATCCGGATACGCAGTATTTT
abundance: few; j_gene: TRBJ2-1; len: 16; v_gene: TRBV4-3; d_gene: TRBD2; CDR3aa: CASSQDETSEDNEQFF; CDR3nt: TGCGCCAGCAGCCAAGACGAGACTAGCGAAGACAATGAGCAGTTCTTC
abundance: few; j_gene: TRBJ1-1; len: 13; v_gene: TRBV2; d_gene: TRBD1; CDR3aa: CASNPTGLGEAFF; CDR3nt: TGTGCCAGCAACCCGACAGGGTTGGGTGAAGCTTTCTTT
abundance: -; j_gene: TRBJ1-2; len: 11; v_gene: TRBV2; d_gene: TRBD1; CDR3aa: CASTQGDWVTF; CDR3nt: TGTGCCAGCACCCAGGGGGATTGGGTGACCTTC
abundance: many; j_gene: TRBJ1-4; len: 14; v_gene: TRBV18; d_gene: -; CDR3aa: CASSPGTTNEKLFF; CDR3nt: TGCGCCAGCAGCCCCGGGACAACTAATGAAAAACTGTTTTTT
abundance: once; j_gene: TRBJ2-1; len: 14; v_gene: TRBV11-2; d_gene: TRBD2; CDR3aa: CASSLDLAGREQFF; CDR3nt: TGTGCCAGCAGCTTAGATCTAGCGGGACGGGAGCAGTTCTTC
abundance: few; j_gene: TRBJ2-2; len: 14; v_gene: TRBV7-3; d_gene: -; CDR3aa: CASSLGVLSGELFF; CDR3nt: TGTGCCAGCAGCTTAGGAGTTCTATCCGGGGAGCTGTTTTTT
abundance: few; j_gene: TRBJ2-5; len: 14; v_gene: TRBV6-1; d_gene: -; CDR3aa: CASSVGTLEETQYF; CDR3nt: TGTGCCAGCAGCGTCGGGACTTTGGAAGAGACCCAGTACTTC
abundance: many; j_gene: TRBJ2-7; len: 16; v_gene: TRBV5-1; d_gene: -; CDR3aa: CASSLAGTGSSYEQYF; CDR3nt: TGCGCCAGCAGCTTGGCCGGGACTGGGAGCTCCTACGAGCAGTACTTC
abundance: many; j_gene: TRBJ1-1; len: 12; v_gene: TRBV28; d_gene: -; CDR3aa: CASSSGGTEAFF; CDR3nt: TGTGCCAGCAGCTCGGGGGGCACTGAAGCTTTCTTT
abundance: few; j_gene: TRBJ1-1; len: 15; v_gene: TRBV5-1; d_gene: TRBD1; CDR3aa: CASSAGTGRNTEAFF; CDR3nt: TGCGCCAGCAGCGCCGGGACAGGGAGGAACACTGAAGCTTTCTTT
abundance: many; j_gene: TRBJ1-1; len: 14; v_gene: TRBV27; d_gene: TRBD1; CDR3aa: CASSPLGQGTEAFF; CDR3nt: TGTGCCAGCAGTCCCTTGGGACAGGGGACTGAAGCTTTCTTT
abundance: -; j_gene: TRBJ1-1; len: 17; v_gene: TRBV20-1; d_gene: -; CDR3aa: CSALALALAERNTEAFF; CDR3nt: TGCAGTGCTCTCGCCCTGGCGTTGGCAGAGAGGAACACTGAAGCTTTCTTT
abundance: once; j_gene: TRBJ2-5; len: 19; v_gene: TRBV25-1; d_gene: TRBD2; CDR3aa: CASSERSGERRESRETQYF; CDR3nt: TGTGCCAGCAGTGAGAGGAGCGGGGAACGCAGAGAGTCCCGAGAGACCCAGTACTTC
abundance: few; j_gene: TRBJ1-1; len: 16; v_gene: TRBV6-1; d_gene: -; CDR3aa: CASSLGTGGGFTEAFF; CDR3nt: TGTGCCAGCAGTCTTGGTACTGGGGGCGGATTTACTGAAGCTTTCTTT
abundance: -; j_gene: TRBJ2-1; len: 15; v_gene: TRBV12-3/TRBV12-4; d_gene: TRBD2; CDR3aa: CASSARTSGNNEQFF; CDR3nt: TGTGCCAGCAGTGCGAGGACTAGCGGAAACAATGAGCAGTTCTTC
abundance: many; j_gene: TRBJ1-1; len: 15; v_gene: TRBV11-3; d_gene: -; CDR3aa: CASSDKGQINTEAFF; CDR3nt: TGTGCCAGCAGCGATAAGGGACAAATTAACACTGAAGCTTTCTTT
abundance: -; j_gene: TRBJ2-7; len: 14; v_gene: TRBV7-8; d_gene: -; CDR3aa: CASSLIQVNYEQYF; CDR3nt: TGTGCCAGCAGCTTAATCCAGGTCAACTACGAGCAGTACTTC
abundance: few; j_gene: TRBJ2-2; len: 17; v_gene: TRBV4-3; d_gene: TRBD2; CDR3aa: CASSPLLAGGRDGELFF; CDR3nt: TGCGCCAGCAGCCCACTACTAGCGGGAGGGAGGGACGGGGAGCTGTTTTTT
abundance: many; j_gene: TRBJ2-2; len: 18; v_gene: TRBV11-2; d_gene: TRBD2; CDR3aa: CASSLGVGGRLSTGELFF; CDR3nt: TGTGCCAGCAGCTTAGGGGTAGGCGGGAGATTATCCACCGGGGAGCTGTTTTTT
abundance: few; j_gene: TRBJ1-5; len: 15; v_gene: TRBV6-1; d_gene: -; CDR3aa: CASSTGTGSNQPQHF; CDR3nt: TGTGCCAGCAGTACAGGAACGGGGAGCAATCAGCCCCAGCATTTT
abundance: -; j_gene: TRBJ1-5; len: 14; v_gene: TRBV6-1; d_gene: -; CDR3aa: CASSVCFQAQPQHF; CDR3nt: TGTGCCAGCTCGGTCTGTTTTCAGGCTCAGCCCCAGCATTTT
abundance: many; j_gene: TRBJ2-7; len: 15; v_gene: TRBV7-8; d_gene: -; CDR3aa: CASSSDRSNTYEQYF; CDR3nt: TGTGCCAGCAGCTCGGACAGATCAAACACCTACGAGCAGTACTTC
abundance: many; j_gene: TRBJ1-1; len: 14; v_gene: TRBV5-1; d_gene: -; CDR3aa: CASSLAGPNTEAFF; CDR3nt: TGTGCCAGCAGCTTAGCAGGCCCCAACACTGAAGCTTTCTTT
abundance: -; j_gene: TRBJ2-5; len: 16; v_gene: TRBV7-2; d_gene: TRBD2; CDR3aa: CASSPVITSGWETQYF; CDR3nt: TGTGCCAGCAGCCCTGTTATAACTAGCGGGTGGGAGACCCAGTACTTC
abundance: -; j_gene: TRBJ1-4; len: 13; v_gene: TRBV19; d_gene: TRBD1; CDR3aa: CASKDRGPEKLFF; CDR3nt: TGTGCCAGTAAAGACAGGGGGCCTGAAAAACTGTTTTTT
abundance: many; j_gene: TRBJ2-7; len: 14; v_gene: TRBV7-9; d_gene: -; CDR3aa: CASSLEKMFYEQYF; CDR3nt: TGTGCCAGCAGCTTAGAGAAGATGTTCTACGAGCAGTACTTC
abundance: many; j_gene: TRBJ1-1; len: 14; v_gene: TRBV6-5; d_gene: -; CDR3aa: CASSYSAPNTEAFF; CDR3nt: TGTGCCAGCAGTTACTCCGCCCCGAACACTGAAGCTTTCTTT
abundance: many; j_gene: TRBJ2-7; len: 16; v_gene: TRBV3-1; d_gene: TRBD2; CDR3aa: CASSPIPGLAFYEQYF; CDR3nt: TGTGCCAGCAGCCCCATACCGGGACTAGCGTTTTACGAGCAGTACTTC
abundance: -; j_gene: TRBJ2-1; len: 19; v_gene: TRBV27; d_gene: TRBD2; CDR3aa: CASSLFMPLAGGPRNEQFF; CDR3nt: TGTGCCAGCAGTTTATTCATGCCGCTAGCGGGAGGGCCAAGGAATGAGCAGTTCTTC
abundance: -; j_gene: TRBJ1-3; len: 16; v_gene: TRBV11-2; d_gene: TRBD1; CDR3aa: CASSSTGTGSGNTIYF; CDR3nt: TGTGCCAGCAGCTCCACCGGGACAGGCTCTGGAAACACCATATATTTT
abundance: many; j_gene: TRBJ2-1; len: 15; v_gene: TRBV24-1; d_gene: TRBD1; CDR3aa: CATSDTGTAALPWFF; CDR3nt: TGTGCCACCAGTGACACCGGGACAGCCGCCTTACCGTGGTTCTTC
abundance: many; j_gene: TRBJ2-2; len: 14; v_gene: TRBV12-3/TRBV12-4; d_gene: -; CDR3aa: CASIASAGTGELFF; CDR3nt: TGTGCCAGCATAGCCTCCGCGGGCACCGGGGAGCTGTTTTTT
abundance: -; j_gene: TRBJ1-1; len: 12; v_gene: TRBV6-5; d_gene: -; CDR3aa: CASSYINGEAFF; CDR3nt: TGTGCCAGCAGTTACATAAACGGTGAAGCTTTCTTT
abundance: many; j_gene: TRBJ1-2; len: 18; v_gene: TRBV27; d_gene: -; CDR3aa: CASSPSTPGLGRDYGYTF; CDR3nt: TGTGCCAGCAGTCCCTCCACCCCGGGCCTAGGAAGGGACTATGGCTACACCTTC
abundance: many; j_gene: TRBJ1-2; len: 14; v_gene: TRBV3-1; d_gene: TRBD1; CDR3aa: CASSQDRVNYGYTF; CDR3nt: TGTGCCAGCAGCCAGGACAGGGTCAACTATGGCTACACCTTC